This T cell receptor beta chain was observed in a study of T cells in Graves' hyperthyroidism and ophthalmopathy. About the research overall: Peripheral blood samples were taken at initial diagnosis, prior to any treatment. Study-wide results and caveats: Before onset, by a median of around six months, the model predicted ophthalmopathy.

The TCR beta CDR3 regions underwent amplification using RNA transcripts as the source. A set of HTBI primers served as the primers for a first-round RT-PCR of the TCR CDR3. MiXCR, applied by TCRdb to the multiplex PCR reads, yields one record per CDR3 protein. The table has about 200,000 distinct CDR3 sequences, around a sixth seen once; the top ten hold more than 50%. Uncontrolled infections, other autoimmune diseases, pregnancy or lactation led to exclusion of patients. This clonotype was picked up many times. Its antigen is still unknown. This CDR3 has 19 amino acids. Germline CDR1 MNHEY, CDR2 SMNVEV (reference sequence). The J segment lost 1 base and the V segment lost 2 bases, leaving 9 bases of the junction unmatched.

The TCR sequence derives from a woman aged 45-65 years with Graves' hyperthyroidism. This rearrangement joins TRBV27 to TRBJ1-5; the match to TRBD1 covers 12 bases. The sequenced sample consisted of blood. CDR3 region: CASSLRPGQGARSNQPQHF. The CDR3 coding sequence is TGTGCCAGCAGTTTAAGGCCGGGACAGGGGGCACGGAGCAATCAGCCCCAGCATTTT.